Each of the 4 T cell receptor beta chains below was sequenced from the same sample in a study of OX40 agonist ivuxolimab in advanced cancers. Assay used: immunoSEQ multiplex PCR; TCRdb lists only in-frame clones, some missing. The repertoire holds about 49,000 clones, with about 85% as singletons. The sample was CD4+ or CD8+ T cells sorted from blood, taken in a trial of the OX40 agonist ivuxolimab. The receptors stem from an adult with an advanced solid tumor such as melanoma, head and neck, liver or kidney cancer.

This clone was detected only a few times. Different DNA sequences within this sample yield the same CDR3. The V call is TRBV5-1, the J call TRBJ2-2; unclear D gene. The V and J ends lost 7 bases and 3 bases respectively, with 4 bases between them. The germline V gene has CDR1 SGHRS and CDR2 YFSETQ. CDR3 length: 11 amino acids. CDR3 coding DNA: TGCGCCAGCTCCGACACCGGGGAGCTGTTTTTT. This translates into CASSDTGELFF.

The chain joins TRBV28 to TRBJ1-1; 8 bases map to TRBD1. Germline CDR1 is MDHEN and CDR2 is SYDVKM. The CDR3 extends over 15 amino acids. V lost 1 base, J lost 5 bases, and 6 bases stayed unmatched. In DNA, the CDR3 is TGTGCCAGCAGTTTATCGCAGGGGGCAACGACTGAAGCTTTCTTT. Amino acid sequence: CASSLSQGATTEAFF.

This clone was observed a single time. The V gene is TRBV9, the J gene TRBJ1-4; tentative D call: TRBD1 (5 bases). The CDR3 spans 15 residues. Germline-derived CDR1 and CDR2 are SGDLS and YYNGEE. V gave up 3 bases and J gave up 7 bases, with 16 bases separating them. Here the CDR3 reads CASSGGPRGAEKLFF. CDR3 sequence (DNA): TGTGCCAGCAGCGGCGGGCCTCGAGGGGCTGAAAAACTGTTTTTT.

V usage is TRBV7-6 and J usage is TRBJ1-2; no clear D gene. Trimming took off 1 base at V and 4 bases at J, with 13 bases between the two ends. The germline CDR1 and CDR2 sequences are SGHVS and FNYEAQ. CDR3 length equals 15 residues. CDR3 region: CASSLDWSLSYGYTF. The CDR3 DNA reads TGTGCCAGCAGCTTAGACTGGTCCCTTTCCTATGGCTACACCTTC.